Listed here are 11 T cell receptor beta chains from one sample, sequenced in a study of T-cell reconstitution after alpha-beta-depleted transplantation in children. Preparing the TCRbeta library involved the use of unique molecular identifiers. TCRdb fed the PCR reads into MiXCR, producing one record per CDR3 protein. The sample consists of 400,000 to 550,000 distinct CDR3 sequences, 10% of them appearing once. The source material was PBMCs, sampled before TCRalphabeta/CD19-depleted stem cell transplant. The source of these receptors is a child aged 2-15 years with inherited bone marrow failure, due to receive a stem cell transplant.

This clonotype has a count of ten or more. The chain is built from TRBV25-1 and TRBJ2-1; D gene ambiguous. Germline assignment: CDR1 MGHDK and CDR2 SYGVNS. V was clipped by 5 bases and J by 4 bases, with 15 bases between them. There are 15 residues in the CDR3. CDR3 amino acids: CASSIGGGFYNEQFF. For the CDR3, the DNA is TGTGCCAGCAGTATTGGTGGCGGTTTTTACAATGAGCAGTTCTTC.

This clonotype has ten or more counts. This chain joins TRBV27 and TRBJ1-1; no clear D. The V end lost 2 bases, the J end lost 10 bases, and 14 bases lay between the germline ends. CDR1 MNHEY and CDR2 SMNVEV come from the germline V gene (reference sequence). The CDR3 is 13 amino acids. Here the CDR3 DNA reads TGTGCCAGCAGTTTAGATACGGGATCGGTAGCTTTCTTT. It is translated as CASSLDTGSVAFF.

This clonotype was seen ten or more times. The chain combines TRBV4-3 with TRBJ2-1; tentative D call: TRBD2 (6 bases). This CDR3 spans 17 amino acids. Trimming cost V 0 bases and J 0 bases, with 12 bases left between them. Germline V gives CDR1 LGHNA, CDR2 YSLEER. Here the CDR3 reads CASSQEVGTYSYNEQFF. CDR3 DNA sequence: TGCGCCAGCAGCCAAGAGGTCGGGACTTACTCCTACAATGAGCAGTTCTTC.

This sequence joins TRBV15 and TRBJ1-2; D gene unclear. From germline, CDR1 is LNHNV and CDR2 YYDKDF (reference sequence). Trimming left V 0 bases short and J 3 bases short, with 14 bases between. This CDR3 spans 16 amino acids. The CDR3 is CATSRDLRAAYYGYTF. CDR3 sequence (DNA): TGTGCCACCAGCAGAGATCTTAGGGCGGCGTACTATGGCTACACCTTC.

This clonotype has only a few counts. The chain uses TRBV11-2 and TRBJ2-7, with D possibly called TRBD1 or TRBD2 (5 bases each). Germline V gene lookup returns CDR1 SGHAT and CDR2 FQNNGV. Trimming stripped 1 base from V and 4 bases from J, with 14 bases between. The CDR3 contains 15 residues. The CDR3 here is CASSLVGTETYEQYF. The CDR3 DNA reads as TGTGCCAGCAGCTTAGTAGGGACGGAGACATACGAGCAGTACTTC.

This clonotype was counted at least ten times. The V call is TRBV28, the J call TRBJ2-7; D is unclear. V was clipped by 5 bases and J by 3 bases, with 20 bases between them. The CDR3 is 16 residues long. Germline V gives CDR1 MDHEN, CDR2 SYDVKM. As DNA, the CDR3 is TGTGCCAGCAGTCTCAACGAGGAAGGATCGTTCTACGAGCAGTACTTC. It is translated as CASSLNEEGSFYEQYF.

This clonotype was counted only a few times. The chain has TRBV20-1 and TRBJ1-5, with D uncertain. The CDR3 spans 12 residues. Germline assignment: CDR1 DFQATT and CDR2 SNEGSKA (reference sequence). Trimming removed 2 bases from V and 5 bases from J, with 7 bases in between. CDR3 sequence: CSARHGHQPQHF. In DNA form, the CDR3 reads TGCAGTGCTAGACACGGCCATCAGCCCCAGCATTTT.

This clonotype was seen just once. This may arise from a read error, as a much more abundant clone is one base away. The V and J genes are TRBV12-3 or TRBV12-4 and TRBJ2-7; D remains ambiguous. Trimming left V 5 bases short and J 2 bases short, with 16 bases between. The CDR3 runs to 15 residues. CDR3 loop: CASSPVRRPPYEQYF. The CDR3 nucleotides are TGTGCCAGCAGTCCGGTGCGCAGGCCTCCCTACGAGCAGTACTTC.

This clonotype has at least ten counts. The chain has TRBV10-3 and TRBJ2-5; 7 bases match TRBD1. The CDR3 covers 14 residues. J was trimmed by 3 bases and V by 2 bases; bases with no gene match: 3. The V gene's germline CDR1 is ENHRY and CDR2 SYGVKD. The CDR3 loop is CAISERDREETQYF. The CDR3 region has the DNA TGTGCCATCAGTGAGCGGGACAGAGAAGAGACCCAGTACTTC.

This clonotype was recorded at least ten times. V is TRBV12-3 or TRBV12-4 and J is TRBJ2-7; 8 nucleotides agree with TRBD1. The CDR3 covers 17 residues. The junction had 18 bases not matched to a gene; V was cut back by 6 bases and J by 5 bases. CDR3 amino acids: CASSPWATRTGHDEQYF. The CDR3 nucleotides read TGTGCCAGCAGCCCCTGGGCGACAAGGACAGGGCACGACGAGCAGTACTTC.

This clonotype occurred many times. This sequence joins TRBV7-2 and TRBJ1-2; TRBD1 might be the D (6 bases). The CDR3 runs to 14 residues. V lost 5 bases and J lost 8, with 18 bases in between. Germline values: CDR1 SGHTA, CDR2 FQGNSA. The CDR3 is CASSGRQAGGGYTF. In DNA form, the CDR3 reads TGTGCCAGCAGCGGTCGACAGGCCGGGGGAGGCTACACCTTC.